The sequence of this TCR beta chain was determined in a study of beta chain features in type 1 diabetes. Germline CDR1 SGHTA, CDR2 FQGNSA. The CDR3 spans 17 residues. With V trimmed by 5 bases and J by 4 bases, 11 bases remained unmatched. TCRB transcripts that were expressed got sequenced, as all of the isolated RNA had been reverse transcribed. The protocol was immunoSEQ multiplex PCR, while the TCRdb copy is restricted to in-frame clones and leaves out a portion. The sample lists around 340,000 clones, around 20% occurring once. Findings and limits, study-wide: VDJ junctions in type 1 diabetes patients carried more deletions and fewer insertions.

About this clone: Its cognate antigen is unknown.

The sequence was collected from a woman aged 18 to 35 in good health. The specimen sequenced was naive CD4+ T cells from blood. This chain uses TRBV7-2 with TRBJ2-2, with 9 bases fitting TRBD1. Written as DNA, the CDR3 is TGTGCCAGCAGCAGCCACCGGGACAGGGTGACCACCGGGGAGCTGTTTTTT. This codes for CASSSHRDRVTTGELFF.